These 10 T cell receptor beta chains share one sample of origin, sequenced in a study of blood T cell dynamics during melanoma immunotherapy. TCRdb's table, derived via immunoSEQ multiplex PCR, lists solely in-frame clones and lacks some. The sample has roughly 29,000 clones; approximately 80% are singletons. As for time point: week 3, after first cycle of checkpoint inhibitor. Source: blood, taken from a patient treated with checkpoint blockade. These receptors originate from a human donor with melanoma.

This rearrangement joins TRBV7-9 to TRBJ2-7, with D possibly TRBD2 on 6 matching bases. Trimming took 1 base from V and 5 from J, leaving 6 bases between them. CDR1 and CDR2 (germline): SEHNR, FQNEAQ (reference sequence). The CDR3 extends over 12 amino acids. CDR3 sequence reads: CASSLGGDEQYF. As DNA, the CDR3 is TGTGCCAGCAGCTTAGGGGGGGACGAGCAGTACTTC.

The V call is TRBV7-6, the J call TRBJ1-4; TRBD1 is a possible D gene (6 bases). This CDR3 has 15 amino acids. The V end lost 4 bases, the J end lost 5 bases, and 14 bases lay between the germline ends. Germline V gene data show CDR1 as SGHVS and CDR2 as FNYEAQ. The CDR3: CASSSPDSLNEKLFF. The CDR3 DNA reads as TGTGCCAGCAGCTCCCCGGACAGTTTAAATGAAAAACTGTTTTTT.

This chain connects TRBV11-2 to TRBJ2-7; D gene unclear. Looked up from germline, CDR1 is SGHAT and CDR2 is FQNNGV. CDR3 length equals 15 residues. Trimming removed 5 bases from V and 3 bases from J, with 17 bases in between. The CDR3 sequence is CASSLNPGRNYEQYF. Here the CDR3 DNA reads TGTGCCAGCAGCCTAAACCCGGGCAGGAACTACGAGCAGTACTTC.

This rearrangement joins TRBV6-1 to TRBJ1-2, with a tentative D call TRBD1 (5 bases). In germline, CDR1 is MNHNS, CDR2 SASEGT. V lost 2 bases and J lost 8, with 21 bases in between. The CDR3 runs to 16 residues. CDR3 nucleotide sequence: TGTGCCAGCAGTGAAAACGGGGGGGTCCCTTCCGGCGGCTACACCTTC. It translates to CASSENGGVPSGGYTF.

The chain's CDR3 is CASSTGVSETQYF. The CDR3 region has the DNA TGTGCCAGCAGCACAGGGGTTAGTGAGACCCAGTACTTC. The chain joins TRBV9 to TRBJ2-5, with TRBD1 matching over 7 bases. The CDR3 length is 13 residues. V dropped 4 bases and J dropped 5; count of bases not matched to a gene: 5. Germline V gene data show CDR1 as SGDLS and CDR2 as YYNGEE.

The CDR3 region is CASSFRGSWTGHLETQYF. CDR3 nucleotides: TGTGCCAGCAGCTTTCGAGGTTCTTGGACGGGGCATCTGGAGACCCAGTACTTC. V gene TRBV5-4 combines with J gene TRBJ2-5; D is possibly TRBD1 or TRBD2 (5 bases each). Trimming left V 2 bases short and J 5 bases short, with 25 bases between. The CDR3 has 18 residues. Per germline, CDR1 SGHNT and CDR2 YYREEE (reference sequence).

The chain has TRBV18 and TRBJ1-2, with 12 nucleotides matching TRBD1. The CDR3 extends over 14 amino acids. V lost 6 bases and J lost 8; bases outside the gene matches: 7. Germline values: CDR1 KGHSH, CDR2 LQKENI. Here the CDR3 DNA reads TGTGCCAGCTCCCGGGGACAGGGGGCTTCCGGCTACACCTTC. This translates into CASSRGQGASGYTF. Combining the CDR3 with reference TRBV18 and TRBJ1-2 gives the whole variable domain NAGVMQNPRHLVRRRGQEARLRCSPMKGHSHVYWYRQLPEEGLKFMVYLQKENIIDESGMPKERFSAEFPKEGPSILRIQQVVRGDSAAYFCASSRGQGASGYTFGSGTRLTVV.

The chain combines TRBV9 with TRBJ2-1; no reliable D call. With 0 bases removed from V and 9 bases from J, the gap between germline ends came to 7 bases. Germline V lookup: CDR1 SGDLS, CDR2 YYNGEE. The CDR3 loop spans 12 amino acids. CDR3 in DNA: TGTGCCAGCAGCGTAGAGTTGGGTGAGCAGTTCTTC. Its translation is CASSVELGEQFF.

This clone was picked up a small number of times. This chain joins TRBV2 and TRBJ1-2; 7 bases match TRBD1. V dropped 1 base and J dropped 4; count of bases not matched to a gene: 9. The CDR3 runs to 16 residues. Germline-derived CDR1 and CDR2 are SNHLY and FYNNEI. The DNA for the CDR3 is TGTGCCAGCAGTGAAGAGGGGGGCAGGGGGTTCTATGGCTACACCTTC. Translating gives CASSEEGGRGFYGYTF.

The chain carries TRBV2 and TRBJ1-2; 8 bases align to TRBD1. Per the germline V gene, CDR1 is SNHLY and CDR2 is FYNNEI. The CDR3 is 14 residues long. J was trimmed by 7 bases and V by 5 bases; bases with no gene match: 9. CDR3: CASSPSGTGGGYTF. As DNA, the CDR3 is TGTGCCAGCAGTCCGTCCGGGACAGGAGGTGGCTACACCTTC.